These T cell receptor beta chains were read from a single sample in a study of T-cell memory formation after mild COVID-19. One entry per CDR3 protein, called by TCRdb with MiXCR from the 5' RACE reads. Here the sample spans under 550,000 distinct CDR3 sequences, roughly 18% being singletons. Sequenced sample: PBMCs or a T cell subset sorted from them (not recorded which). These receptor sequences come from an adult woman who had mild COVID-19 (a few samples of this study predate the infection). Cell type and time point are not known. Each CDR3 is given with its conserved first and last residue. Fields, in order: clone size, J gene, V gene, D gene, CDR3 protein, CDR3 DNA. The D gene is left open where the match is weak. Expanded clones are given a class, and other clones once, few, many or no size at all.

few | TRBJ2-5 | TRBV10-3 | TRBD1 | CAISESMDGTGKETQYF | TGTGCCATCAGTGAGTCAATGGACGGGACAGGGAAAGAGACCCAGTACTTC
few | TRBJ2-7 | TRBV5-4 | TRBD2 | CASSLLAGADYEQYF | TGTGCCAGCAGCTTGTTGGCGGGAGCGGACTACGAGCAGTACTTC
few | TRBJ2-1 | TRBV24-1 | TRBD2 | CATSDSGLATDEQFF | TGTGCCACCAGTGATAGTGGACTAGCGACGGATGAGCAGTTCTTC
few | TRBJ1-4 | TRBV3-1 | NA | CASSQDLGAGKLFF | TGTGCCAGCAGCCAAGATCTCGGGGCAGGAAAACTGTTTTTT
NA | TRBJ2-2 | TRBV12-3/TRBV12-4 | TRBD1 | CASSQPDRPNTGELFF | TGTGCCAGCAGTCAGCCGGACAGGCCGAACACCGGGGAGCTGTTTTTT
NA | TRBJ2-7 | TRBV7-6 | NA | CASSKDVGYEQYF | TGTGCCAGCAGCAAGGACGTGGGCTACGAGCAGTACTTC
few | TRBJ2-7 | TRBV5-4 | NA | CASSPVGGAGKYEQYF | TGTGCCAGCAGCCCGGTTGGGGGGGCAGGGAAGTACGAGCAGTACTTC
NA | TRBJ2-5 | TRBV6-2/TRBV6-3 | NA | CASRNSPVEETQYF | TGTGCCAGCAGAAACTCCCCGGTAGAAGAGACCCAGTACTTC
NA | TRBJ2-2 | TRBV15 | NA | CATSSRLPGELFF | TGTGCCACCAGCAGTAGACTACCCGGGGAGCTGTTTTTT
NA | TRBJ2-3 | TRBV12-3/TRBV12-4 | NA | CASSPRARGTDTQYF | TGTGCCAGCAGTCCCCGGGCCCGAGGCACAGATACGCAGTATTTT
few | TRBJ2-1 | TRBV6-1 | NA | CASLLRERGDEQFF | TGTGCCAGCTTACTTAGGGAGCGCGGCGATGAGCAGTTCTTC
NA | TRBJ2-7 | TRBV10-2 | TRBD2 | CASRGGRGEEQYF | TGCGCCAGCAGAGGCGGGAGGGGGGAAGAGCAGTACTTC
NA | TRBJ2-6 | TRBV18 | TRBD1 | CASSPQGQGAGANVLTF | TGTGCCAGCTCACCACAGGGACAGGGGGCCGGGGCCAACGTCCTGACTTTC
few | TRBJ2-3 | TRBV30 | TRBD2 | CAWGAGGEDTQYF | TGTGCCTGGGGAGCGGGAGGGGAAGATACGCAGTATTTT
NA | TRBJ2-7 | TRBV28 | NA | CASITGTRDEQYF | TGTGCCAGCATCACCGGGACACGCGACGAGCAGTACTTC
few | TRBJ2-3 | TRBV20-1 | TRBD2 | CSAPRASGGTDTQYF | TGCAGTGCTCCGAGGGCTAGCGGGGGCACAGATACGCAGTATTTT
NA | TRBJ2-7 | TRBV6-2/TRBV6-3 | NA | CASRKAQDSYEQYF | TGTGCCAGCAGAAAGGCTCAGGACTCCTACGAGCAGTACTTC
few | TRBJ2-7 | TRBV7-9 | NA | CASSLNEGPSHEQYF | TGTGCCAGCAGCTTAAACGAGGGGCCCTCCCACGAGCAGTACTTC
NA | TRBJ2-3 | TRBV5-6 | NA | CASSASGPSADTQYF | TGTGCCAGCAGCGCCAGCGGGCCCAGCGCAGATACGCAGTATTTT
NA | TRBJ2-3 | TRBV19 | TRBD1 | CASSFRDSALTDTQYF | TGTGCCAGTAGTTTCCGGGACAGCGCTCTCACAGATACGCAGTATTTT
NA | TRBJ2-5 | TRBV9 | NA | CASSVEEAVEQETQYF | TGTGCCAGCAGCGTAGAGGAAGCAGTTGAACAAGAGACCCAGTACTTC
NA | TRBJ2-5 | TRBV9 | NA | CASSVKWGGVTQYF | TGTGCCAGCAGCGTAAAATGGGGTGGGGTGACCCAGTACTTC
many | TRBJ2-5 | TRBV4-3 | TRBD2 | CASSQDQLGSGRWPQYF | TGCGCCAGCAGCCAAGACCAACTTGGGAGCGGGAGGTGGCCCCAGTACTTC
few | TRBJ2-7 | TRBV4-1 | NA | CASSRGREYEQYF | TGCGCCAGCAGTCGAGGCAGGGAATACGAGCAGTACTTC
few | TRBJ1-6 | TRBV5-1 | NA | CASSLAGAGNSPLHF | TGCGCCAGCAGCTTGGCGGGGGCCGGTAATTCACCCCTCCACTTT
NA | TRBJ1-2 | TRBV30 | NA | CAWSHGYGYTF | TGTGCCTGGAGCCATGGCTATGGCTACACCTTC
NA | TRBJ2-2 | TRBV11-3 | NA | CASSGGFLNTGELFF | TGTGCCAGCAGCGGAGGGTTCCTGAACACCGGGGAGCTGTTTTTT
many | TRBJ2-1 | TRBV20-1 | TRBD2 | CSAPPGGVLRNEQFF | TGCAGTGCTCCCCCTGGGGGGGTATTACGAAATGAGCAGTTCTTC
NA | TRBJ2-4 | TRBV12-3/TRBV12-4 | TRBD1 | CASSPGQGRDF | TGTGCCAGCAGTCCCGGACAGGGGAGGGACTTC
many | TRBJ2-1 | TRBV7-9 | NA | CASSSGPAEQFF | TGTGCCAGCAGCTCAGGACCGGCTGAGCAGTTCTTC